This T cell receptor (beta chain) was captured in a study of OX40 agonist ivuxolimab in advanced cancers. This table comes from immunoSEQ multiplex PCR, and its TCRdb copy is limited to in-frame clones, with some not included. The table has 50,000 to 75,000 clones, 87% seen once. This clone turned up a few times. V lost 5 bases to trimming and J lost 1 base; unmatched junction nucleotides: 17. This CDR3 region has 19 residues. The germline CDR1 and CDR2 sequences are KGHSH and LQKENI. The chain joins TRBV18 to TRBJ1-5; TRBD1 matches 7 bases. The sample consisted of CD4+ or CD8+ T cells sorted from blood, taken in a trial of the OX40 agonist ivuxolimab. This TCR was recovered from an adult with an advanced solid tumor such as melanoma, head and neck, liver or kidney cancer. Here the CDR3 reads CASSNNPANSGGSNQPQHF. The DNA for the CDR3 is TGTGCCAGCTCAAACAACCCAGCAAATTCAGGGGGGAGCAATCAGCCCCAGCATTTT.